These 28 T cell receptor beta chains were all obtained from the same sample, sequenced in a study of cytomegalovirus exposure and HLA in healthy donors. TCRdb's copy holds only in-frame clones and misses some; the assay was immunoSEQ multiplex PCR. The data hold some 140,000 clones, with 75% to 90% observed a single time. Sequenced input: PBMCs. The receptor source for this set is a young man in good health and CMV-seropositive.

The chain has TRBV6-5 and TRBJ2-7; TRBD1 might be the D (6 bases). The CDR3 extends over 12 amino acids. Germline CDR1 is MNHEY and CDR2 is SVGAGI. V lost 4 bases, J lost 4 bases, and 8 bases lay in between. The CDR3 DNA sequence: TGTGCCAGCAGTTTACAGGGTTACGAGCAGTACTTC. Translated: CASSLQGYEQYF.

The chain employs TRBV6-1 and TRBJ1-4; D gene unclear. CDR1 is MNHNS, CDR2 SASEGT, per germline. This CDR3 comprises 15 residues. V lost 1 base and J lost 0, with 6 bases in between. The chain's CDR3 is CASSEGRTTNEKLFF. CDR3 DNA sequence: TGTGCCAGCAGTGAAGGCAGAACAACTAATGAAAAACTGTTTTTT.

This rearrangement joins TRBV6-5 to TRBJ1-2; TRBD1 matches at 7 bases. The germline V gene has CDR1 MNHEY and CDR2 SVGAGI. CDR3 length: 15 residues. Trimming cost V 0 bases and J 4 bases; bases outside gene matches: 5. The CDR3 bases are TGTGCCAGCAGTTACTCGAGACAGGGTAGCTATGGCTACACCTTC. Protein: CASSYSRQGSYGYTF.

In this sample, this clone turned up once. The chain combines TRBV27 with TRBJ1-4, with TRBD1 identical over 7 bases. The CDR3 loop spans 15 amino acids. Germline V gene lookup returns CDR1 MNHEY and CDR2 SMNVEV (reference sequence). V was clipped by 3 bases and J by 3 bases; unmatched bases: 4. The CDR3 sequence is CASSFTGQSNEKLFF. The CDR3 DNA follows: TGTGCCAGCAGTTTCACGGGACAGTCTAATGAAAAACTGTTTTTT.

The J gene is TRBJ2-7, the V gene TRBV5-5; TRBD2 matches 8 bases. CDR1 and CDR2 (germline): SGHKS, YYEKEE (reference sequence). The J segment lost 3 bases and the V segment lost 2 bases, leaving 7 bases of the junction unmatched. The CDR3 runs to 15 residues. Here the CDR3 reads CASSFDLAGNYEQYF. CDR3 sequence (DNA): TGTGCCAGCAGCTTCGATCTAGCGGGCAACTACGAGCAGTACTTC.

This clone showed up just a few times. This rearrangement joins TRBV4-3 to TRBJ2-3, with TRBD2 matching over 7 bases. In germline, CDR1 is LGHNA, CDR2 YSLEER. The CDR3 totals 16 residues. The V gene end was trimmed by 3 bases and the J gene end by 8 bases; junction bases not matched to a gene: 14. This chain's CDR3 is CASSQGLAGVRGTQYF. The CDR3 DNA follows: TGCGCCAGCAGCCAGGGTTTAGCGGGTGTTCGGGGTACGCAGTATTTT.

V usage is TRBV6-5 and J usage is TRBJ1-2; D unresolved. Germline loops: CDR1 MNHEY, CDR2 SVGAGI. The CDR3 loop spans 16 amino acids. V gave up 1 base and J gave up 6 bases, with 18 bases separating them. CDR3 in amino acids: CASSYLAGRTGHGYTF. CDR3 nucleotide sequence: TGTGCCAGCAGTTACTTAGCCGGGAGAACGGGTCATGGCTACACCTTC.

The chain links TRBV5-6 to TRBJ1-1; D unresolved. Trimming stripped 4 bases from V and 4 bases from J, with 11 bases between. The CDR3 runs to 13 residues. Looked up from germline, CDR1 is SGHDT and CDR2 is YYEEEE. Here the CDR3 DNA reads TGTGCCAGCAGCCGCAAAATGGCCACTGAAGCTTTCTTT. This translates into CASSRKMATEAFF.

The CDR3 DNA reads as TGCGCCAGCAGCCAAAGAGCGGGGGGGAACAATGAGCAGTTCTTC. Translating gives CASSQRAGGNNEQFF. The rearrangement uses TRBV4-1 and TRBJ2-1; TRBD2 matches 10 bases. Trimming at V came to 2 bases and at J to 5 bases, leaving 3 bases not matched to a gene. The CDR3 totals 15 residues. Germline V gene sequence: CDR1 MGHRA, CDR2 YSYEKL.

The chain carries TRBV7-6 and TRBJ2-7; the match to TRBD1 covers 7 bases. Trimming cost V 5 bases and J 2 bases; bases outside gene matches: 3. Looked up from germline, CDR1 is SGHVS and CDR2 is FNYEAQ. This CDR3 spans 13 amino acids. DNA of the CDR3: TGTGCCAGCAGCCGAGGGACAGCCTACGAGCAGTACTTC. It encodes CASSRGTAYEQYF.

J is TRBJ1-5 and V is TRBV4-3, with TRBD1 as a possible D gene (5 bases). V lost 0 bases, J lost 6 bases, and 12 bases lay in between. The germline V gene encodes CDR1 LGHNA and CDR2 YSLEER. The CDR3 extends over 15 amino acids. CDR3 DNA: TGCGCCAGCAGCCAAGATCGCCAGGGCGGTCAGCCCCAGCATTTT. Translation: CASSQDRQGGQPQHF.

This sequence joins TRBV4-3 and TRBJ1-5, with D uncertain. The V gene lost 0 bases and the J gene lost 8 bases, with 14 bases spanning the gap. There are 15 residues in the CDR3. In germline, CDR1 is LGHNA, CDR2 YSLEER. CDR3 sequence reads: CASSQDDGSSEPQHF. In DNA, the CDR3 is TGCGCCAGCAGCCAAGATGACGGGTCCTCGGAGCCCCAGCATTTT.

CDR3 DNA sequence: TGTGCCAGCAGCTTAGTCGGGCTAGCGGGGAGGACTTCCTACAATGAGCAGTTCTTC. It yields the protein CASSLVGLAGRTSYNEQFF. This rearrangement joins TRBV7-2 to TRBJ2-1; TRBD2 aligns across 9 bases. CDR3 length: 19 residues. Germline V lookup: CDR1 SGHTA, CDR2 FQGNSA. The V gene end was trimmed by 1 base and the J gene end by 1 base; junction bases not matched to a gene: 11.

The J gene is TRBJ1-1, the V gene TRBV6-5; 7 bases fit TRBD1. V lost 5 bases, J lost 0 bases, and 6 bases stayed unmatched. Germline CDR1 reads MNHEY; CDR2 reads SVGAGI. This CDR3 is 15 amino acids long. CDR3 sequence: CASSRGDRLNTEAFF. The CDR3 coding sequence is TGTGCCAGCAGTAGGGGGGACAGACTGAACACTGAAGCTTTCTTT.

The chain joins TRBV29-1 to TRBJ2-7; a possible D gene is TRBD2 (6 bases). CDR3 length: 11 residues. Germline V gene sequence: CDR1 SQVTM, CDR2 ANQGSEA. V lost 7 bases, J lost 9 bases, and 16 bases lay in between. The CDR3 sequence is CSAPSGGTQYF. DNA for the CDR3: TGCAGCGCCCCTAGTGGCGGGACGCAGTACTTC.

The CDR3 sequence: CASSPGTGTDGELFF. In nucleotides, the CDR3 is TGTGCCAGTAGTCCCGGGACAGGGACGGACGGGGAGCTGTTTTTT. The chain links TRBV19 to TRBJ2-2; TRBD1 aligns across 9 bases. Losses at the gene ends were 5 bases for V and 7 bases for J; bases not matched to a gene: 8. The germline V gene has CDR1 LNHDA and CDR2 SQIVND (reference sequence). The CDR3 extends over 15 amino acids. Combining the CDR3 with reference TRBV19 and TRBJ2-2 gives the whole variable domain DGGITQSPKYLFRKEGQNVTLSCEQNLNHDAMYWYRQDPGQGLRLIYYSQIVNDFQKGDIAEGYSVSREKKESFPLTVTSAQKNPTAFYLCASSPGTGTDGELFFGEGSRLTVL.

For this clone: It differs at one base from a far larger clone, so likely a read error. V and J are TRBV13 and TRBJ2-7; tentatively, D is TRBD1 (6 bases). CDR3 size: 16 residues. From germline, CDR1 is PRHDT and CDR2 FYEKMQ (reference sequence). V was trimmed by 4 bases and J by 3 bases, leaving 19 bases between them. The CDR3, as DNA: TGTGCCAGCAGCTCAACCTACAGGGTTCAAGACTACGAGCAGTACTTC. Translation gives CASSSTYRVQDYEQYF.

The J gene is TRBJ1-2, the V gene TRBV19; TRBD1 is a possible D gene (5 bases). The CDR3 has 13 residues. Germline V gives CDR1 LNHDA, CDR2 SQIVND (reference sequence). V shed 3 bases and J shed 8 bases, with 13 bases lying between them. For the CDR3, the DNA is TGTGCCAGTAGTATCCCAGGGATCGGCGGCTACACCTTC. This translates into CASSIPGIGGYTF.

The chain links TRBV5-1 to TRBJ2-6; 8 positions match TRBD1. The CDR3 spans 18 residues. Trimming at V came to 4 bases and at J to 0 bases, leaving 9 bases not matched to a gene. The V gene's germline CDR1 is SGHRS and CDR2 YFSETQ. This CDR3 is CASSPLRTGISGANVLTF. In nucleotides, the CDR3 is TGCGCCAGCAGCCCATTAAGGACAGGGATCTCTGGGGCCAACGTCCTGACTTTC.

The chain links TRBV5-4 to TRBJ1-2; possible D gene TRBD1, 6 bases. Germline assignment: CDR1 SGHNT and CDR2 YYREEE (reference sequence). The V gene lost 0 bases and the J gene lost 4 bases, with 10 bases spanning the gap. This CDR3 contains 14 residues. The CDR3 DNA reads TGTGCCAGCAGCTTGGTGGCAGGGGTCTATGGCTACACCTTC. Residues: CASSLVAGVYGYTF.

This chain joins TRBV11-3 and TRBJ2-1; TRBD1 matches 7 bases. V trimming: 1 base; J trimming: 5 bases; junction bases outside the gene matches: 5. This CDR3 spans 15 amino acids. Germline V gene sequence: CDR1 SGHNT, CDR2 YENEEA. CDR3 sequence (DNA): TGTGCCAGCAGCTTAGGGGACAGCTCTCACAATGAGCAGTTCTTC. Its translation: CASSLGDSSHNEQFF.

J is TRBJ2-1 and V is TRBV7-2; 7 bases fit TRBD1. There are 14 residues in the CDR3. Germline V gene sequence: CDR1 SGHTA, CDR2 FQGNSA. V gave up 1 base and J gave up 6 bases; unmatched junction bases: 3. The CDR3, as DNA: TGTGCCAGCAGCTTAGGACAGGGTATCAATGAGCAGTTCTTC. Translating it yields CASSLGQGINEQFF.

This clone was counted only a few times. The chain recombines TRBV28 with TRBJ1-3; D gene ambiguous. V was trimmed by 5 bases and J by 5 bases, leaving 10 bases between them. Germline loops: CDR1 MDHEN, CDR2 SYDVKM. The CDR3 is 13 amino acids. Here the CDR3 reads CASSAAGRNTIYF. The CDR3 bases are TGTGCCAGCAGTGCGGCCGGGAGAAACACCATATATTTT. Full variable domain (remainder filled in from reference TRBV28 and TRBJ1-3): DVKVTQSSRYLVKRTGEKVFLECVQDMDHENMFWYRQDPGLGLRLIYFSYDVKMKEKGDIPEGYSVSREKKERFSLILESASTNQTSMYLCASSAAGRNTIYFGEGSWLTVV.

The rearrangement links TRBV6-5 to TRBJ1-5; no clear D. V shed 10 bases and J shed 0 bases, with 7 bases lying between them. This CDR3 has 12 residues. Germline CDR1 MNHEY, CDR2 SVGAGI. Written as DNA, the CDR3 is TGTGCCATCGCGTATAGCAATCAGCCCCAGCATTTT. Translated, it gives CAIAYSNQPQHF.

The sample holds one count of this clone. The chain employs TRBV5-6 and TRBJ1-2; no reliable D call. Trimming took 4 bases from V and 2 from J, leaving 21 bases between them. Germline V gene sequence: CDR1 SGHDT, CDR2 YYEEEE. The CDR3 loop spans 17 amino acids. The CDR3 protein is CASSRLATEGGNYGYTF. DNA of the CDR3: TGTGCCAGCAGCCGTCTTGCAACCGAGGGAGGAAACTATGGCTACACCTTC.

This sequence joins TRBV7-2 and TRBJ2-7; D is ambiguous. V lost 3 bases and J 5 bases, leaving 17 bases between the germline ends. Germline-derived CDR1 and CDR2 are SGHTA and FQGNSA. The CDR3 runs 15 residues. The CDR3 sequence is CASSFSLEARNEQYF. The CDR3 bases are TGTGCCAGCAGCTTTTCTCTCGAGGCTAGGAACGAGCAGTACTTC.

In this sample, this clone turned up once. This chain uses TRBV5-8 with TRBJ2-3, with 8 bases fitting TRBD1. CDR3 length: 12 residues. The germline V gene has CDR1 SGHTS and CDR2 YDEGEE. The trim removed 1 base at V and 15 bases at J, leaving 7 bases unmatched. The CDR3 protein is CASSLWQGAVYF. The CDR3 nucleotides are TGTGCCAGCAGCTTGTGGCAGGGGGCAGTTTATTTT.

V is TRBV4-3 and J is TRBJ2-7; 7 bases align to TRBD2. CDR3 length: 15 amino acids. From germline, CDR1 is LGHNA and CDR2 YSLEER. Trimming removed 3 bases from V and 7 bases from J; junction bases left unmatched: 12. In DNA form, the CDR3 reads TGCGCCAGCAGCCAGGGGGGGACTCCTAGGGAGGAGCAGTACTTC. Its protein is CASSQGGTPREEQYF.